This passage covers 13 T cell receptor beta chains from one sample sequenced in a study of T cell responses to AZD1222 COVID-19 vaccine. Sequenced by immunoSEQ multiplex PCR; TCRdb stores in-frame clones only, minus some. The table records about 99,000 clones, about 91% of them present only once. The specimen was peripheral blood, collected on day 0 of AZD1222 vaccination. The origin of the receptors is an adult in good health.

The chain is built from TRBV19 and TRBJ1-6; TRBD1 matches 7 bases. After removal of 1 base from V and 12 bases from J, the junction contained 9 bases not matched to a gene. Looked up from germline, CDR1 is LNHDA and CDR2 is SQIVND (reference sequence). This CDR3 has 15 residues. The CDR3 is CASSIGPTGSVPLHF. The CDR3 DNA follows: TGTGCCAGTAGTATAGGCCCGACAGGGTCGGTACCCCTCCACTTT.

The V and J genes are TRBV4-1 and TRBJ1-2, with 7 bases that match TRBD1. V lost 3 bases and J lost 2; bases outside the gene matches: 9. Germline V CDR1 and CDR2: MGHRA, YSYEKL. This CDR3 contains 16 residues. The CDR3 DNA follows: TGCGCCAGCAGCCAGACTTTGGGGACAGCGAACTATGGCTACACCTTC. Translated: CASSQTLGTANYGYTF.

The V and J genes are TRBV6-5 and TRBJ2-5, with 7 bases identical to TRBD2. Germline CDR1 MNHEY, CDR2 SVGAGI. The CDR3 extends over 16 amino acids. V lost 2 bases and J lost 1; bases outside the gene matches: 7. The CDR3 bases are TGTGCCAGCAGTTACACAGCTTGGGGGGGCCAAGAGACCCAGTACTTC. This translates into CASSYTAWGGQETQYF.

CDR3 protein: CASSQEGGERTDTQYF. In DNA, the CDR3 is TGTGCCAGCAGCCAAGAAGGCGGGGAAAGAACAGATACGCAGTATTTT. The rearrangement links TRBV3-1 (or the pseudogene TRBV3-2) to TRBJ2-3; maybe TRBD2 (6 bases). Trimming took off 0 bases at V and 3 bases at J, with 13 bases between the two ends. Germline V CDR1 and CDR2: LGHDT, YNNKEL (reference sequence). This CDR3 region has 16 residues.

V is TRBV19 and J is TRBJ1-1, with D perhaps TRBD1 (6 bases). V lost 4 bases to trimming and J lost 4 bases, with 19 bases between them. CDR1 is LNHDA, CDR2 SQIVND, per germline (reference sequence). This CDR3 has 16 residues. The CDR3 bases are TGTGCCAGTAGTAGACCCCTGACAGGACGAGTCACTGAAGCTTTCTTT. Translated, it gives CASSRPLTGRVTEAFF.

The V and J genes are TRBV24-1 and TRBJ2-3; weak D call: TRBD2 (6 bases). CDR3 length: 13 amino acids. Germline assignment: CDR1 KGHDR and CDR2 SFDVKD. Trimming shortened V by 3 bases and J by 6 bases, and 9 bases separated the two germline ends. CDR3 sequence: CATSDGGEDTQYF. DNA for the CDR3: TGTGCCACCAGTGATGGAGGGGAGGATACGCAGTATTTT.

This chain links TRBV9 with TRBJ1-1; possible D gene TRBD1, 5 bases. Trimming shortened V by 4 bases and J by 0 bases, and 13 bases separated the two germline ends. CDR1 is SGDLS and CDR2 is YYNGEE in the germline V gene. The CDR3 sequence is 15 residues long. CDR3 protein: CASSREGTVNTEAFF. The CDR3 nucleotides read TGTGCCAGCAGCAGAGAAGGGACGGTGAACACTGAAGCTTTCTTT.

J is TRBJ2-2 and V is TRBV7-6, with 8 positions matching TRBD2. This CDR3 is 17 amino acids long. V lost 2 bases and J lost 1; bases outside the gene matches: 6. Germline CDR1 and CDR2: SGHVS and FNYEAQ. CDR3 region: CASSLRSLAGNTGELFF. The CDR3 DNA is TGTGCCAGCAGCTTAAGATCCCTAGCGGGGAACACCGGGGAGCTGTTTTTT.

This rearrangement joins TRBV5-1 to TRBJ2-3, with a weak D call TRBD2 (6 bases). Germline V CDR1 and CDR2: SGHRS, YFSETQ. Trimming removed 0 bases at V and 0 bases at J, with 11 bases between. The CDR3 has 16 residues. The CDR3 reads CASSLAVRGSTDTQYF. As DNA, the CDR3 is TGCGCCAGCAGCTTGGCTGTTCGGGGGAGCACAGATACGCAGTATTTT. Full variable domain (remainder filled in from reference TRBV5-1 and TRBJ2-3): KAGVTQTPRYLIKTRGQQVTLSCSPISGHRSVSWYQQTPGQGLQFLFEYFSETQRNKGNFPGRFSGRQFSNSRSEMNVSTLELGDSALYLCASSLAVRGSTDTQYFGPGTRLTVL.

The V and J genes are TRBV19 and TRBJ2-2; D not resolved. V gave up 3 bases and J gave up 0 bases, with 8 bases separating them. Germline V lookup: CDR1 LNHDA, CDR2 SQIVND (reference sequence). There are 15 residues in the CDR3. The CDR3 sequence: CASSIPFSNTGELFF. The CDR3, as DNA: TGTGCCAGTAGTATCCCCTTCTCGAACACCGGGGAGCTGTTTTTT.

The chain has TRBV5-1 and TRBJ2-7; 7 positions match TRBD1. After removal of 1 base from V and 4 bases from J, the junction contained 11 bases not matched to a gene. CDR1 is SGHRS and CDR2 is YFSETQ in the germline V gene. The CDR3 runs to 16 residues. Here the CDR3 DNA reads TGCGCCAGCAGCTTGAAGGGGGCCGCCGGTGGGTACGAGCAGTACTTC. Protein: CASSLKGAAGGYEQYF.

The chain recombines TRBV12-3 or TRBV12-4 with TRBJ2-7; D remains ambiguous. The CDR3 contains 10 residues. The CDR3 DNA is TGTCTCCCACCCTCCTACGAGCAGTACTTC. This gives the protein CLPPSYEQYF.

The gene calls are TRBV4-1 and TRBJ2-7, with D possibly being TRBD1 (6 bases). The CDR3 covers 15 residues. Trimming pared 1 base from V and 2 bases from J, leaving 12 bases between. In germline, CDR1 is MGHRA, CDR2 YSYEKL. CDR3: CASSQGETGAYEQYF. The CDR3 DNA reads TGCGCCAGCAGCCAAGGAGAGACAGGTGCCTACGAGCAGTACTTC.